The rows below give T cell receptor beta chains drawn from one sample of a study of T cell responses to AZD1222 COVID-19 vaccine. The repertoire was sequenced with immunoSEQ multiplex PCR; TCRdb's copy has only in-frame clones and lacks some. The sample consists of over 90,000 clones, about 93% of them appearing once. Sequenced here: peripheral blood, sampled 28 days after the second AZD1222 dose. Receptor source: an adult who received the AZD1222 COVID-19 vaccine. CDR3s include the opening cysteine and the closing phenylalanine or tryptophan. The D gene is left open where the match is weak. For some rows the clone size is stated as once, few or many, or as a class when expanded; others skip it.

abundance: -; d_gene: TRBD1; v_gene: TRBV5-3; j_gene: TRBJ1-2; CDR3nt: TGTGCCAGAAGCTCTAAGACAGGGGGTGGGCATGGCTACACCTTC; CDR3aa: CARSSKTGGGHGYTF
abundance: -; d_gene: -; v_gene: TRBV11-3; j_gene: TRBJ2-3; CDR3nt: TGTGCCAGCAGCCATGGGGGGGGCAGGGATACGCAGTATTTT; CDR3aa: CASSHGGGRDTQYF
abundance: -; d_gene: -; v_gene: TRBV7-2; j_gene: TRBJ1-6; CDR3nt: TGTGCCACACGCCTGGGCGGGAACTCCTATAATTCACCCCTCCACTTT; CDR3aa: CATRLGGNSYNSPLHF
abundance: -; d_gene: TRBD1; v_gene: TRBV19; j_gene: TRBJ1-4; CDR3nt: TGTGCCAGTAGCTACGGGACAGGGGCCGAAAAACTGTTTTTT; CDR3aa: CASSYGTGAEKLFF
abundance: -; d_gene: -; v_gene: TRBV7-8; j_gene: TRBJ2-1; CDR3nt: TGTGCCAGCAGCTTAGCTCTCGGGTACAATGAGCAGTTCTTC; CDR3aa: CASSLALGYNEQFF
abundance: -; d_gene: TRBD2; v_gene: TRBV11-2; j_gene: TRBJ2-7; CDR3nt: TGTGCCAGCAGCTTATCCCCCGATAGCGGGGCTACCTACGAGCAGTACTTC; CDR3aa: CASSLSPDSGATYEQYF
abundance: -; d_gene: -; v_gene: TRBV1; j_gene: TRBJ2-2; CDR3nt: TGCACCAGCAGCCAAGATTCTGGGGCGGGGGCCACCGGGGAGCTGTTTTTT; CDR3aa: CTSSQDSGAGATGELFF
abundance: -; d_gene: -; v_gene: TRBV29-1; j_gene: TRBJ2-7; CDR3nt: TGCAGCGTTGAGGTCGGACAAGGGGCGGGAGAGCAGTACTTC; CDR3aa: CSVEVGQGAGEQYF
abundance: once; d_gene: TRBD1; v_gene: TRBV27; j_gene: TRBJ1-2; CDR3nt: TGTGCCAGCAGTTCCCTCGGACAGGGAAACTATGGCTACACCTTC; CDR3aa: CASSSLGQGNYGYTF
abundance: -; d_gene: TRBD1; v_gene: TRBV5-5; j_gene: TRBJ1-5; CDR3nt: TGTGCCAGCAGCAGAGACAGGGGGAGCAATCAGCCCCAGCATTTT; CDR3aa: CASSRDRGSNQPQHF
abundance: -; d_gene: -; v_gene: TRBV5-1; j_gene: TRBJ1-2; CDR3nt: TGCGCCAGCAGCTTCGCTCTCGACAGCCTCTTGGGGAACGGCTACACCTTC; CDR3aa: CASSFALDSLLGNGYTF
abundance: -; d_gene: -; v_gene: TRBV2; j_gene: TRBJ1-5; CDR3nt: TGTGCCAGCAGTAGGACAGTAAATCAGCCCCAGCATTTT; CDR3aa: CASSRTVNQPQHF
abundance: once; d_gene: -; v_gene: TRBV30; j_gene: TRBJ2-7; CDR3nt: TGTGCCTGGGGATCGTACGAGCAGTACTTC; CDR3aa: CAWGSYEQYF
abundance: -; d_gene: -; v_gene: TRBV19; j_gene: TRBJ1-6; CDR3nt: TGTGCCAGTAGTATGAGCAGCCTTAATTCACCCCTCCACTTT; CDR3aa: CASSMSSLNSPLHF
abundance: -; d_gene: TRBD2; v_gene: TRBV3-1/TRBV3-2; j_gene: TRBJ2-7; CDR3nt: TGTGCCAGCAGCCAAGATTTCCGGACTAGTTCGCACGAGCAGTACTTC; CDR3aa: CASSQDFRTSSHEQYF
abundance: -; d_gene: -; v_gene: TRBV10-3; j_gene: TRBJ2-3; CDR3nt: TGTGCCATCAAAGGCAGGGGTGCGCAAAGTGCCACAGATACGCAGTATTTT; CDR3aa: CAIKGRGAQSATDTQYF
abundance: -; d_gene: -; v_gene: TRBV7-2; j_gene: TRBJ1-5; CDR3nt: TGTGCCAGCAGATTCGGCCCCGCCCATAATCAGCCCCAGCATTTT; CDR3aa: CASRFGPAHNQPQHF
abundance: -; d_gene: -; v_gene: TRBV3-1/TRBV3-2; j_gene: TRBJ2-1; CDR3nt: TGTGCCAGCAGCCAGAGTGGAGTTGGGGACAAAGGTGACGGGGGTGGCAATGAGCAGTTCTTC; CDR3aa: CASSQSGVGDKGDGGGNEQFF
abundance: -; d_gene: -; v_gene: TRBV6-2/TRBV6-3; j_gene: TRBJ1-1; CDR3nt: TGTGCCAGCAGTTACTCGGGACAATCGAACACTGAAGCTTTCTTT; CDR3aa: CASSYSGQSNTEAFF
abundance: -; d_gene: -; v_gene: TRBV27; j_gene: TRBJ2-2; CDR3nt: TGTGCCAGCAGTTTCTCCCACACCGGGGAGCTGTTTTTT; CDR3aa: CASSFSHTGELFF
abundance: -; d_gene: -; v_gene: TRBV21-1; j_gene: TRBJ2-1; CDR3nt: TGTGCCAGCAGCACCCAGGACAGGGGATTCAACAATGAGCAGTTCTTC; CDR3aa: CASSTQDRGFNNEQFF
abundance: once; d_gene: TRBD1; v_gene: TRBV5-8; j_gene: TRBJ2-6; CDR3nt: TGTGCCAGCAGCTCGGGGACAGGCAAAAGCTCTGGGGCCAACGTCCTGACTTTC; CDR3aa: CASSSGTGKSSGANVLTF
abundance: -; d_gene: -; v_gene: TRBV2; j_gene: TRBJ2-3; CDR3nt: TGTGCCAGCAGTGAAGCGCTTCGGGGGCACACAGATACGCAGTATTTT; CDR3aa: CASSEALRGHTDTQYF
abundance: few; d_gene: -; v_gene: TRBV7-9; j_gene: TRBJ2-7; CDR3nt: TGTGCCAGCAGCTCATCCTACAGGGTGGGCGAGCAGTACTTC; CDR3aa: CASSSSYRVGEQYF
abundance: -; d_gene: TRBD1; v_gene: TRBV4-2; j_gene: TRBJ1-1; CDR3nt: TGTGCCAGCAGCCACTCGGGACAGTTGAACACTGAAGCTTTCTTT; CDR3aa: CASSHSGQLNTEAFF
abundance: -; d_gene: -; v_gene: TRBV7-8; j_gene: TRBJ1-3; CDR3nt: TGTGCCAGCAGCTACCAGGAGACTCTTGGAAACACCATATATTTT; CDR3aa: CASSYQETLGNTIYF
abundance: -; d_gene: -; v_gene: TRBV11-1; j_gene: TRBJ2-3; CDR3nt: TGTGCCAGCAGCCGGTGGGGAGATAGGACAGATACGCAGTATTTT; CDR3aa: CASSRWGDRTDTQYF
abundance: -; d_gene: -; v_gene: TRBV7-3; j_gene: TRBJ2-6; CDR3nt: TGTGCCAGCAGGTCCCCAGGGACTGGGGCCAACGTCCTGACTTTC; CDR3aa: CASRSPGTGANVLTF
abundance: -; d_gene: TRBD2; v_gene: TRBV5-1; j_gene: TRBJ2-7; CDR3nt: TGCGCCAGCAGCGCGGGACTAGCGGGCGATGCCTACGAGCAGTACTTC; CDR3aa: CASSAGLAGDAYEQYF
abundance: few; d_gene: -; v_gene: TRBV6-1; j_gene: TRBJ2-1; CDR3nt: TGTGCCAGCAGCCCTGGGGGGATTGAGCAGTTCTTC; CDR3aa: CASSPGGIEQFF
abundance: -; d_gene: -; v_gene: TRBV3-1/TRBV3-2; j_gene: TRBJ1-4; CDR3nt: TGTGCCAGCAGCCACTACGCTTCAAATGAAAAACTGTTTTTT; CDR3aa: CASSHYASNEKLFF
abundance: -; d_gene: -; v_gene: TRBV7-2; j_gene: TRBJ1-2; CDR3nt: TGTGCCAGCAGCTTAGCGCTTGCAGATGGCTACACCTTC; CDR3aa: CASSLALADGYTF
abundance: -; d_gene: -; v_gene: TRBV30; j_gene: TRBJ2-2; CDR3nt: TGTGCCGGACAAGGGGACTTGAACACCGGGGAGCTGTTTTTT; CDR3aa: CAGQGDLNTGELFF
abundance: -; d_gene: -; v_gene: TRBV11-2; j_gene: TRBJ2-4; CDR3nt: TGTGCCAGCAGCCCCCAAGACAGAGAAAACATTCAGTACTTC; CDR3aa: CASSPQDRENIQYF
abundance: once; d_gene: -; v_gene: TRBV7-8; j_gene: TRBJ1-5; CDR3nt: TGTGCCAGCAGCCCGAACAGGGGCAATCAGCCCCAGCATTTT; CDR3aa: CASSPNRGNQPQHF
abundance: -; d_gene: -; v_gene: TRBV2; j_gene: TRBJ1-5; CDR3nt: TGTGCCAGCAGTGAAACCATCAGCAATCAGCCCCAGCATTTT; CDR3aa: CASSETISNQPQHF
abundance: -; d_gene: TRBD2; v_gene: TRBV3-1/TRBV3-2; j_gene: TRBJ2-3; CDR3nt: TGTGCCAGCAGCCCCGAACTAGCGGGGGGACGCACAGATACGCAGTATTTT; CDR3aa: CASSPELAGGRTDTQYF
abundance: -; d_gene: -; v_gene: TRBV9; j_gene: TRBJ1-3; CDR3nt: TGTGCCAGCAGGCCCATGGGGGCTGGAAACACCATATATTTT; CDR3aa: CASRPMGAGNTIYF
abundance: -; d_gene: TRBD1; v_gene: TRBV13; j_gene: TRBJ1-1; CDR3nt: TGTGCCAGCAGCTACGGACGGACAGGGGGCATCGCGGAAGCTTTCTTT; CDR3aa: CASSYGRTGGIAEAFF
abundance: -; d_gene: -; v_gene: TRBV10-3; j_gene: TRBJ1-6; CDR3nt: TGTGCCATCCGACAGGAGAATTCACCCCTCCACTTT; CDR3aa: CAIRQENSPLHF
abundance: -; d_gene: TRBD2; v_gene: TRBV19; j_gene: TRBJ2-1; CDR3nt: TGTGCCAGTAGTAAACCCCTTGGCGGGGGGGCGGGTGAGCAGTTCTTC; CDR3aa: CASSKPLGGGAGEQFF
abundance: -; d_gene: TRBD1; v_gene: TRBV30; j_gene: TRBJ1-1; CDR3nt: TGTGCCTGGACCAGGACAGGGAACGTTGAAGCTTTCTTT; CDR3aa: CAWTRTGNVEAFF
abundance: -; d_gene: -; v_gene: TRBV7-2; j_gene: TRBJ2-3; CDR3nt: TGTGCCAGCAGCTTAGTCAGTGGGGCAGATACGCAGTATTTT; CDR3aa: CASSLVSGADTQYF
abundance: once; d_gene: TRBD2; v_gene: TRBV5-1; j_gene: TRBJ2-7; CDR3nt: TGCGCCAGCAGCTTGCGGCTAGCGGCCCCCTACGAGCAGTACTTC; CDR3aa: CASSLRLAAPYEQYF
abundance: -; d_gene: -; v_gene: TRBV6-1; j_gene: TRBJ1-3; CDR3nt: TGTGCCAGCAGTGAAGCTGACGGGGCCCCGGGGATCACCATATATTTT; CDR3aa: CASSEADGAPGITIYF
abundance: few; d_gene: -; v_gene: TRBV6-6; j_gene: TRBJ2-7; CDR3nt: TGTGCCAGCAGAACCCAAGAATCCCCAAGCTCCTACGAGCAGTACTTC; CDR3aa: CASRTQESPSSYEQYF
abundance: -; d_gene: -; v_gene: TRBV6-1; j_gene: TRBJ1-5; CDR3nt: TGTGCCAGCAGTGAAGCGTGGGGAAATCAGCCCCAGCATTTT; CDR3aa: CASSEAWGNQPQHF
abundance: -; d_gene: TRBD1; v_gene: TRBV4-1; j_gene: TRBJ1-3; CDR3nt: TGCGCCAGCAGCCCCATCACCGGGACAGGGTCTGGAAACACCATATATTTT; CDR3aa: CASSPITGTGSGNTIYF
abundance: -; d_gene: -; v_gene: TRBV5-1; j_gene: TRBJ1-4; CDR3nt: TGCGCCAGCAGCCCAACCGGGGCCCCGAATGAAAAACTGTTTTTT; CDR3aa: CASSPTGAPNEKLFF
abundance: once; d_gene: TRBD2; v_gene: TRBV9; j_gene: TRBJ2-5; CDR3nt: TGTGCCAGCAGCGGGGGACTAGCGGGGGAGACCCAGTACTTC; CDR3aa: CASSGGLAGETQYF
abundance: -; d_gene: -; v_gene: TRBV19; j_gene: TRBJ1-1; CDR3nt: TGTGCCAGTAGACAGGGTTTCACTGAAGCTTTCTTT; CDR3aa: CASRQGFTEAFF